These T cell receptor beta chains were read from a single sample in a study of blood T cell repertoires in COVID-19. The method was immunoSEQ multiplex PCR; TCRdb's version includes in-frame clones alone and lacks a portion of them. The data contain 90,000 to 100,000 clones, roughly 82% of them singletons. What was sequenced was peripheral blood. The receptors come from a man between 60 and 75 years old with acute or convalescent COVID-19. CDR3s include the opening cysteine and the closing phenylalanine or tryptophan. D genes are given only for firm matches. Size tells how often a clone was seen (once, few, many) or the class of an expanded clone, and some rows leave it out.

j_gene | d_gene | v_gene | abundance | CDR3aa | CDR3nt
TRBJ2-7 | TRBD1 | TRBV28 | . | CASNSPGQGSGEQYF | TGTGCCAGCAATTCCCCGGGACAGGGGTCCGGCGAGCAGTACTTC
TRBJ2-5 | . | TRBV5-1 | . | CASSLGQRIQETQYF | TGCGCCAGCAGCTTGGGGCAGAGGATCCAAGAGACCCAGTACTTC
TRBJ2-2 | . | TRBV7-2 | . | CASSLQGQGTGELFF | TGTGCCAGCAGCTTACAGGGGCAAGGAACCGGGGAGCTGTTTTTT
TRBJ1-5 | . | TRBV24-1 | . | CATSDSGVGNQPQHF | TGTGCCACCAGTGATTCAGGGGTAGGCAATCAGCCCCAGCATTTT
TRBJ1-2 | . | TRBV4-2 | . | CASSQDLRGYTF | TGTGCCAGCAGCCAAGATCTGAGGGGCTACACCTTC
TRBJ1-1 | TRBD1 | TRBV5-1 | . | CASKQGAWGNTEAFF | TGCGCCAGCAAACAGGGGGCGTGGGGGAACACTGAAGCTTTCTTT
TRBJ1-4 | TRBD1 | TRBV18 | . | CASSPRTGNNEKLFF | TGTGCCAGCTCACCAAGGACAGGGAATAATGAAAAACTGTTTTTT
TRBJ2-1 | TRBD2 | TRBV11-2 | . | CASSPGLAGGRRRDEQFF | TGTGCCAGCAGCCCAGGACTAGCGGGGGGCAGGAGAAGGGATGAGCAGTTCTTC
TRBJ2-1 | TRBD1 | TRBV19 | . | CASSPRDRESYNEQFF | TGTGCCAGTAGTCCTCGGGACAGGGAGTCCTACAATGAGCAGTTCTTC
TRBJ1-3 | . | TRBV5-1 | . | CASSRDSGSGNTIYF | TGCGCCAGCAGTCGGGACTCGGGCTCTGGAAACACCATATATTTT
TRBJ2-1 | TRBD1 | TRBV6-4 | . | CASKPQAGTAYNEQFF | TGTGCCAGCAAGCCCCAAGCCGGGACAGCCTACAATGAGCAGTTCTTC
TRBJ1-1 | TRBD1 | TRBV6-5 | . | CASGTGMNTEAFF | TGTGCCAGCGGGACAGGGATGAACACTGAAGCTTTCTTT
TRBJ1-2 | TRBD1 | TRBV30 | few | CAWRHLEGQGAFYGYTF | TGTGCCTGGAGACACTTGGAGGGACAGGGGGCTTTCTATGGCTACACCTTC
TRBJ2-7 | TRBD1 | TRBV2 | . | CASSGTGGYEQYF | TGTGCCAGCAGTGGGACAGGGGGCTACGAGCAGTACTTC
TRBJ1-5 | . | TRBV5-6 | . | CASSLPGVDQPQHF | TGTGCCAGCAGCTTGCCAGGGGTGGATCAGCCCCAGCATTTT
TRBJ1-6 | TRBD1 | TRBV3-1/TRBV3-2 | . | CASSQAPDRARNSPLHF | TGTGCCAGCAGCCAAGCACCTGACAGGGCGCGGAATTCACCCCTCCACTTT
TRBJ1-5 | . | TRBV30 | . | CAWSYILGNQPQHF | TGTGCCTGGAGTTACATCCTGGGCAATCAGCCCCAGCATTTT
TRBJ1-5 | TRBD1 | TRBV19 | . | CASSQGAGSNQPQHF | TGTGCCAGTAGTCAGGGGGCGGGGAGCAATCAGCCCCAGCATTTT